One sample yielded the 27 T cell receptor beta chains listed below, sequenced in a study of CD4 T cells in relation to SARS-CoV-2 and coronaviruses. Which antigens these TCRs recognize remains unknown. Unexposed donor CD4+ T cells date from about 2011-2018, before the COVID-19 pandemic. The cells were cultured for about 10 days before CD4+ T cells were isolated. TCRdb's copy holds only in-frame clones and misses some; the assay was immunoSEQ multiplex PCR. Found here are 24,000 or so clones, around 78% of them singletons; the top ten hold around 13%. Sequencing was carried out using CD4+ T cells from PBMCs, cultured in vitro. These TCRs come from a human donor in good health.

To note about this clone: Relative to the germline gene, one junction end is altered; a read error may explain this. The chain uses TRBV6-5 and TRBJ2-1; 7 bases line up with TRBD2. Per germline, CDR1 MNHEY and CDR2 SVGAGI. The CDR3 runs 15 residues. As DNA, the CDR3 is TGTGCCAGCAGTGACTCCGGGACTATAAACAATGAGCAGTTCTTC. Residues: CASSDSGTINNEQFF.

V is TRBV10-1 and J is TRBJ2-7, with 12 bases lining up with TRBD2. This CDR3 spans 15 amino acids. V gave up 4 bases and J gave up 7 bases; unmatched junction bases: 8. The germline CDR1 and CDR2 sequences are WNHNN and SYGVQD (reference sequence). The CDR3 region has the DNA TGCGCCAGCAGTGCGGGACTAGCGGGTGCGGAGGAGCAGTACTTC. Protein product: CASSAGLAGAEEQYF.

The chain recombines TRBV4-1 with TRBJ2-6; 10 bases map to TRBD1. Per germline, CDR1 MGHRA and CDR2 YSYEKL. Losses at the gene ends were 2 bases for V and 4 bases for J; bases not matched to a gene: 8. The CDR3 consists of 18 residues. The DNA of the CDR3 is TGCGCCAGCAGCCAATCGACAGGGGGCGCGGGAGGGGCCAACGTCCTGACTTTC. Encoded protein: CASSQSTGGAGGANVLTF.

In its sample, this clone was seen a few times. The rearrangement links TRBV5-4 to TRBJ2-7; 7 bases fit TRBD1. The ends lost 0 bases at V and 4 bases at J; junction bases unmatched: 7. Per germline, CDR1 SGHNT and CDR2 YYREEE (reference sequence). The CDR3 runs to 15 residues. CDR3 region: CASSLAGTEAYEQYF. Here the CDR3 DNA reads TGTGCCAGCAGCTTGGCCGGGACAGAAGCTTACGAGCAGTACTTC.

The chain carries TRBV19 and TRBJ1-5; D gene ambiguous. V lost 3 bases and J 2 bases, leaving 11 bases between the germline ends. The CDR3 is 15 residues long. Germline loops: CDR1 LNHDA, CDR2 SQIVND (reference sequence). Here the CDR3 DNA reads TGTGCCAGTAGTATTGCGGGGTTGGGCAATCAGCCCCAGCATTTT. Translating it yields CASSIAGLGNQPQHF.

This sequence joins TRBV28 and TRBJ2-5; the match to TRBD2 covers 8 bases. The CDR3 contains 15 residues. Germline CDR1 is MDHEN and CDR2 is SYDVKM. Trimming at V came to 5 bases and at J to 0 bases, leaving 5 bases not matched to a gene. CDR3 in DNA: TGTGCCAGCAGTCTTTCTAGCGGGTACCAAGAGACCCAGTACTTC. This codes for CASSLSSGYQETQYF.

DNA of the CDR3: TGTGCCAGCAGCTTAACAGGGTGGGACTATGGCTACACCTTC. It is translated as CASSLTGWDYGYTF. The gene calls are TRBV7-8 and TRBJ1-2; maybe TRBD1 (6 bases). CDR3 length: 14 amino acids. Looked up from germline, CDR1 is SGHVS and CDR2 is FQNEAQ. V gave up 2 bases and J gave up 3 bases, with 10 bases separating them. Filled out from reference TRBV7-8 and TRBJ1-2, the complete variable domain reads GAGVSQSPRYKVAKRGQDVALRCDPISGHVSLFWYQQALGQGPEFLTYFQNEAQLDKSGLPSDRFFAERPEGSVSTLKIQRTQQEDSAVYLCASSLTGWDYGYTFGSGTRLTVV.

The V call is TRBV6-5, the J call TRBJ2-5; a possible D gene is TRBD1 (6 bases). Germline-derived CDR1 and CDR2 are MNHEY and SVGAGI. With 10 bases removed from V and 5 bases from J, the gap between germline ends came to 17 bases. The CDR3 runs 13 residues. The CDR3 DNA follows: TGTGCCACTAAAACAGGGACGGGGGAGACCCAGTACTTC. Translation gives CATKTGTGETQYF.

This chain joins TRBV3-1 (or the pseudogene TRBV3-2) and TRBJ1-1, with TRBD1 matching over 7 bases. Germline CDR1 and CDR2: LGHDT and YNNKEL (reference sequence). V lost 0 bases, J lost 8 bases, and 9 bases stayed unmatched. This CDR3 is built from 15 residues. The CDR3 region has the DNA TGTGCCAGCAGCCAAGAACGTAGGGGGCCACAAGAAGCTTTCTTT. Amino acid sequence: CASSQERRGPQEAFF.

This chain joins TRBV19 and TRBJ1-2; D is unclear. With 3 bases removed from V and 4 bases from J, the gap between germline ends came to 9 bases. CDR3 length: 13 amino acids. Germline loops: CDR1 LNHDA, CDR2 SQIVND (reference sequence). The CDR3 bases are TGTGCCAGTAGTATTGACGGATTCTATGGCTACACCTTC. Translating gives CASSIDGFYGYTF.

V gene TRBV9 combines with J gene TRBJ2-1; D tentatively fits TRBD1 or TRBD2 (6 bases each). This CDR3 is 13 amino acids long. Trimming stripped 3 bases from V and 8 bases from J, with 12 bases between. CDR1 and CDR2 (germline): SGDLS, YYNGEE. The chain's CDR3 is CASSAEGGDEQFF. The CDR3 region has the DNA TGTGCCAGCAGCGCCGAGGGGGGCGATGAGCAGTTCTTC.

This clone was detected a few times. This sequence joins TRBV10-1 and TRBJ1-4; 7 bases are a match to TRBD1. The CDR3 extends over 14 amino acids. Germline V gene sequence: CDR1 WNHNN, CDR2 SYGVQD (reference sequence). After removal of 9 bases from V and 5 bases from J, the junction contained 9 bases not matched to a gene. CDR3 region: CARYRTGENEKLFF. CDR3 sequence (DNA): TGCGCCAGATACCGGACAGGAGAGAATGAAAAACTGTTTTTT.

The chain links TRBV7-8 to TRBJ2-7; D ambiguous. V was pared by 3 bases and J by 5 bases, with 14 bases between. Germline V gene sequence: CDR1 SGHVS, CDR2 FQNEAQ. The CDR3 sequence is 14 residues long. The CDR3 DNA is TGTGCCAGCAGCTTTTTCCAAGGCAGCCACGAGCAGTACTTC. This gives the protein CASSFFQGSHEQYF. The full variable domain, its missing parts supplied by reference TRBV7-8 and TRBJ2-7, is GAGVSQSPRYKVAKRGQDVALRCDPISGHVSLFWYQQALGQGPEFLTYFQNEAQLDKSGLPSDRFFAERPEGSVSTLKIQRTQQEDSAVYLCASSFFQGSHEQYFGPGTRLTVT.

The rearrangement uses TRBV27 and TRBJ1-1, with TRBD1 identical over 8 bases. Germline V gene data show CDR1 as MNHEY and CDR2 as SMNVEV (reference sequence). There are 15 residues in the CDR3. V shed 5 bases and J 4 bases; nucleotides not matched to a gene: 9. CDR3 nucleotides: TGTGCCAGCAGTCAGAGGACAGGGCGTGGCACTGAAGCTTTCTTT. Its translation is CASSQRTGRGTEAFF.

This clone was recorded a few times. The chain links TRBV3-1 (or the pseudogene TRBV3-2) to TRBJ1-2, with D perhaps matching TRBD1 (5 bases). The CDR3 is made up of 14 amino acids. Trimming took off 1 base at V and 5 bases at J, with 11 bases between the two ends. Per the germline V gene, CDR1 is LGHDT and CDR2 is YNNKEL (reference sequence). CDR3 amino acids: CASSQVETAYGYTF. The CDR3 region has the DNA TGTGCCAGCAGCCAAGTCGAGACAGCATATGGCTACACCTTC.

The rearrangement uses TRBV7-6 and TRBJ2-3; D is undetermined. The CDR3 sequence is 13 residues long. The ends were cut back, 5 bases at V and 4 bases at J, with 10 bases in the middle. Looked up from germline, CDR1 is SGHVS and CDR2 is FNYEAQ. The CDR3 loop reads CASSQRMSDTQYF. DNA for the CDR3: TGTGCCAGCAGCCAAAGGATGTCAGATACGCAGTATTTT.

V gene TRBV28 combines with J gene TRBJ2-1; TRBD2 agrees at 9 bases. J lost 5 bases, V lost 2 bases, and 7 bases had no gene match. Germline V gives CDR1 MDHEN, CDR2 SYDVKM. The CDR3 is made up of 16 amino acids. This chain's CDR3 is CASSLAGGGGNNEQFF. DNA for the CDR3: TGTGCCAGCAGTTTAGCGGGGGGGGGCGGAAACAATGAGCAGTTCTTC.

A few counts support this clone. The chain carries TRBV19 and TRBJ1-2, with 7 nucleotides matching TRBD1. The CDR3 totals 17 residues. Trimming took 6 bases from V and 2 from J; bases not matched to a gene: 15. The germline V gene encodes CDR1 LNHDA and CDR2 SQIVND (reference sequence). The CDR3 reads CASSASRGGQSNYGYTF. Written as DNA, the CDR3 is TGTGCCAGTAGCGCCTCGCGGGGGGGACAGTCGAACTATGGCTACACCTTC.

The gene calls are TRBV6-6 and TRBJ1-4; D is ambiguous. V was clipped by 8 bases and J by 7 bases, with 14 bases between them. Looked up from germline, CDR1 is MNHNY and CDR2 is SVGAGI (reference sequence). The CDR3 extends over 13 amino acids. Written as DNA, the CDR3 is TGTGCCAGCGGTGGGGTGGGTGGTGAAAAACTGTTTTTT. Translating gives CASGGVGGEKLFF.

The rearrangement links TRBV7-8 to TRBJ2-6, with a possible D match to TRBD1 (6 bases). Deletions cut 5 bases from V and 0 bases from J, with 23 bases between. Germline values: CDR1 SGHVS, CDR2 FQNEAQ. There are 20 residues in the CDR3. The CDR3 reads CASSPLRGGQKYSGANVLTF. The CDR3 DNA reads TGTGCCAGCAGCCCCCTCAGGGGCGGACAGAAATACTCTGGGGCCAACGTCCTGACTTTC. The full variable domain, rest sourced from reference TRBV7-8 and TRBJ2-6, is GAGVSQSPRYKVAKRGQDVALRCDPISGHVSLFWYQQALGQGPEFLTYFQNEAQLDKSGLPSDRFFAERPEGSVSTLKIQRTQQEDSAVYLCASSPLRGGQKYSGANVLTFGAGSRLTVL.

This clone was detected only a few times. V is TRBV2 and J is TRBJ1-2, with TRBD1 as a possible D gene (6 bases). Germline assignment: CDR1 SNHLY and CDR2 FYNNEI. V was shortened by 7 bases and J by 8 bases, with 20 bases between the two germline ends. The CDR3 length is 14 residues. The CDR3 DNA reads TGTGCCAGCACCTTGGCCCGGGGGGCGTCGGGCTACACCTTC. Translation gives CASTLARGASGYTF.

CDR3 in DNA: TGTGCCAGCAGAATACCGGGGCCCGGAGAACAGCCCCAGCATTTT. Its protein is CASRIPGPGEQPQHF. V gene TRBV28 combines with J gene TRBJ1-5; maybe TRBD1 (5 bases). The germline CDR1 and CDR2 sequences are MDHEN and SYDVKM. V was clipped by 6 bases and J by 7 bases, with 19 bases between them. There are 15 residues in the CDR3.

The gene calls are TRBV27 and TRBJ2-3, with a weak D call TRBD1 (6 bases). The CDR3 contains 16 residues. Germline assignment: CDR1 MNHEY and CDR2 SMNVEV (reference sequence). V was cut by 1 base and J by 4 bases, with 15 bases left in between. The DNA for the CDR3 is TGTGCCAGCAGTTTATTCTCCGGACAGAATCCAGATACGCAGTATTTT. As protein: CASSLFSGQNPDTQYF.

A few counts support this clone. The chain uses TRBV7-9 and TRBJ2-2; D not certain. This CDR3 contains 12 residues. Deletions cut 4 bases from V and 2 bases from J, with 2 bases between. CDR1 and CDR2 (germline): SEHNR, FQNEAQ (reference sequence). CDR3 in amino acids: CASSYNTGELFF. In DNA form, the CDR3 reads TGTGCCAGCAGCTATAACACCGGGGAGCTGTTTTTT.

This rearrangement joins TRBV28 to TRBJ2-7; D might be TRBD1 (5 bases). Trimming cost V 2 bases and J 3 bases, with 11 bases left between them. The germline CDR1 and CDR2 sequences are MDHEN and SYDVKM. The CDR3 loop spans 14 amino acids. CDR3 region: CASSLNHRYYEQYF. The CDR3 DNA reads as TGTGCCAGCAGTTTAAATCACAGGTACTACGAGCAGTACTTC.

V usage is TRBV5-1 and J usage is TRBJ1-1, with D possibly TRBD1 on 5 matching bases. The V gene's germline CDR1 is SGHRS and CDR2 YFSETQ. V was pared by 0 bases and J by 0 bases, with 15 bases between. The CDR3 consists of 17 residues. CDR3 nucleotides: TGCGCCAGCAGCTTGGGGACACCCAATTACGTGAACACTGAAGCTTTCTTT. It is translated as CASSLGTPNYVNTEAFF.

The rearrangement joins TRBV24-1 to TRBJ2-1; D gene unclear. This CDR3 is built from 15 residues. V shed 0 bases and J shed 2 bases, with 7 bases lying between them. Germline V gene lookup returns CDR1 KGHDR and CDR2 SFDVKD. The CDR3 DNA follows: TGTGCCACCAGTGATTTGCGTTACGCCTACAATGAGCAGTTCTTC. This gives the protein CATSDLRYAYNEQFF.